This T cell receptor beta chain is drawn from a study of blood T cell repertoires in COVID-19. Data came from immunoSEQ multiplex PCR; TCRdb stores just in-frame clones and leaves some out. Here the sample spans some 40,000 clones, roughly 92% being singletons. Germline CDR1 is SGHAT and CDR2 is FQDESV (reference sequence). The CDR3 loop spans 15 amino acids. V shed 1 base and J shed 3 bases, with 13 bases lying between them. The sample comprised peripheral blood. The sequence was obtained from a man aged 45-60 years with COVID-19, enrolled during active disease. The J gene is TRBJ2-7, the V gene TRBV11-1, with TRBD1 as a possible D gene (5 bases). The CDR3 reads CASSLEDTGYYEQYF. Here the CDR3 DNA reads TGTGCCAGCAGCTTAGAGGACACAGGCTACTACGAGCAGTACTTC.